These 23 T cell receptor beta chains came from one sample sequenced in a study of OX40 agonist ivuxolimab in advanced cancers. The library relied on the immunoSEQ multiplex PCR assay. Here the immuneACCESS table is served through TCRdb, limited to in-frame sequences with V and J called. Missing clones are a known gap in these copies; in checked studies unresolved V genes cover under half, and the rest lacks a known reason. The sample records about 26,000 clones, approximately 79% of which are singletons. The ten largest clonotypes hold about 25% of the sample. The starting material was CD4+ or CD8+ T cells sorted from blood, obtained in a trial of the OX40 agonist ivuxolimab. These receptor sequences come from an adult with an advanced solid tumor such as melanoma, head and neck, liver or kidney cancer.

The V and J genes are TRBV9 and TRBJ1-6; tentatively, D is TRBD1 (5 bases). The CDR3 is made up of 15 amino acids. V was pared by 4 bases and J by 8 bases, with 16 bases between. From germline, CDR1 is SGDLS and CDR2 YYNGEE. In DNA, the CDR3 is TGTGCCAGCAGCCCTGAACAGGATCGCGATTCACCCCTCCACTTT. Translation: CASSPEQDRDSPLHF.

This chain links TRBV27 with TRBJ1-2; 7 nucleotides align to TRBD1. CDR1 is MNHEY, CDR2 SMNVEV, per germline (reference sequence). This CDR3 spans 17 amino acids. The trim removed 7 bases at V and 4 bases at J, leaving 18 bases unmatched. CDR3 bases: TGTGCCAGCACCCCTAGGGGAGGGGGCCCCCTCGTCTATGGCTACACCTTC. This encodes CASTPRGGGPLVYGYTF.

This clone showed up just once. The chain has TRBV9 and TRBJ2-2, with D uncertain. CDR3 size: 12 residues. Trimming shortened V by 3 bases and J by 6 bases, and 6 bases separated the two germline ends. Germline V lookup: CDR1 SGDLS, CDR2 YYNGEE. The CDR3 region is CASSERSGELFF. The CDR3 DNA reads as TGTGCCAGCAGCGAGCGATCCGGGGAGCTGTTTTTT.

This clone is medium-sized. V gene TRBV29-1 combines with J gene TRBJ2-7; D not certain. V was trimmed by 0 bases and J by 4 bases, leaving 10 bases between them. CDR3 length: 13 amino acids. CDR1 and CDR2 from the germline V gene are SQVTM and ANQGSEA. In DNA form, the CDR3 reads TGCAGCGTTGAAGATTACCGTTCGTACGAGCAGTACTTC. Protein sequence: CSVEDYRSYEQYF.

This clone was seen a single time. The J gene is TRBJ1-1, the V gene TRBV11-1; D is unresolved. Trimming cost V 3 bases and J 3 bases, with 14 bases left between them. This CDR3 region has 15 residues. Germline V gene sequence: CDR1 SGHAT, CDR2 FQDESV (reference sequence). CDR3 nucleotide sequence: TGTGCCAGCAGCTTCACAGAGGTCGGGGACACTGAAGCTTTCTTT. Its translation: CASSFTEVGDTEAFF.

This clone was observed a handful of times. The chain employs TRBV4-1 and TRBJ2-2, with 11 bases lining up with TRBD2. Germline assignment: CDR1 MGHRA and CDR2 YSYEKL. With 0 bases clipped from V and 6 bases from J, the junction kept 3 bases outside the gene matches. This CDR3 contains 16 residues. The CDR3 is CASSQETSGVAGELFF. The CDR3 region has the DNA TGCGCCAGCAGCCAAGAGACTAGCGGGGTAGCCGGGGAGCTGTTTTTT.

The V call is TRBV9, the J call TRBJ2-1, with D perhaps TRBD2 (7 bases). The germline gives CDR1 SGDLS, CDR2 YYNGEE. V was pared by 2 bases and J by 7 bases, with 16 bases between. There are 15 residues in the CDR3. CDR3 bases: TGTGCCAGCAGCGTCTGGGGGGGCGCAAGGAATGAGCAGTTCTTC. This translates into CASSVWGGARNEQFF.

This sequence joins TRBV28 and TRBJ2-3, with D hard to call. The CDR3 has 14 residues. V was trimmed by 5 bases and J by 6 bases, leaving 15 bases between them. Germline values: CDR1 MDHEN, CDR2 SYDVKM. The DNA of the CDR3 is TGTGCCAGCAGTCAACAATCAGAGGTTGATACGCAGTATTTT. It is translated as CASSQQSEVDTQYF.

The chain couples TRBV30 to TRBJ2-2; 10 bases align to TRBD1. Germline CDR1 reads GTSNPN; CDR2 reads SVGIG (reference sequence). V was pared by 6 bases and J by 6 bases, with 4 bases of the junction left unmatched. The CDR3 runs to 13 residues. CDR3 loop: CACPGTGAGELFF. In nucleotides, the CDR3 is TGTGCCTGTCCCGGGACAGGGGCCGGGGAGCTGTTTTTT.

The V call is TRBV9, the J call TRBJ1-1; 10 bases agree with TRBD1. Germline assignment: CDR1 SGDLS and CDR2 YYNGEE. CDR3 size: 16 residues. The V gene end was trimmed by 0 bases and the J gene end by 1 base; junction bases not matched to a gene: 3. The CDR3 region has the DNA TGTGCCAGCAGCGTAGGGGACAGGGGCTGGAACACTGAAGCTTTCTTT. Translation gives CASSVGDRGWNTEAFF. Filled out from reference TRBV9 and TRBJ1-1, the complete variable domain reads DSGVTQTPKHLITATGQRVTLRCSPRSGDLSVYWYQQSLDQGLQFLIQYYNGEERAKGNILERFSAQQFPDLHSELNLSSLELGDSALYFCASSVGDRGWNTEAFFGQGTRLTVV.

The rearrangement uses TRBV6-5 and TRBJ2-5; D perhaps matches TRBD1 (6 bases). CDR1 MNHEY and CDR2 SVGAGI come from the germline V gene. The CDR3 consists of 15 residues. Trimming removed 0 bases from V and 5 bases from J, with 13 bases in between. In DNA form, the CDR3 reads TGTGCCAGCAGTTACTCGACCAGGGGCGCTGAGACCCAGTACTTC. Its translation: CASSYSTRGAETQYF.

V usage is TRBV5-4 and J usage is TRBJ2-3, with TRBD1 as a possible D gene (5 bases). The CDR3 consists of 13 residues. CDR1 is SGHNT and CDR2 is YYREEE in the germline V gene (reference sequence). Trimming took off 2 bases at V and 4 bases at J, with 8 bases between the two ends. This CDR3 is CASSFQGPDTQYF. The CDR3 nucleotides read TGTGCCAGCAGCTTCCAGGGTCCAGATACGCAGTATTTT.

The chain carries TRBV30 and TRBJ2-5; 7 nucleotides align to TRBD2. J lost 2 bases, V lost 7 bases, and 7 bases had no gene match. The germline gives CDR1 GTSNPN, CDR2 SVGIG (reference sequence). This CDR3 spans 13 amino acids. The DNA for the CDR3 is TGTGCCTTTCGACTAGCAACACAAGAGACCCAGTACTTC. This sequence encodes CAFRLATQETQYF.

This clone occurred a few times. The rearrangement links TRBV5-1 to TRBJ2-5, with 7 bases lining up with TRBD1. Germline V CDR1 and CDR2: SGHRS, YFSETQ. This CDR3 contains 16 residues. V gave up 1 base and J gave up 5 bases; unmatched junction bases: 11. The CDR3 reads CASSLRRQGYEETQYF. The CDR3 nucleotides are TGCGCCAGCAGCTTGAGAAGACAGGGCTATGAGGAGACCCAGTACTTC.

The chain couples TRBV28 to TRBJ2-7; D is perhaps TRBD1 (6 bases). The V end lost 5 bases, the J end lost 3 bases, and 8 bases lay between the germline ends. The CDR3 runs 12 residues. Per germline, CDR1 MDHEN and CDR2 SYDVKM. DNA for the CDR3: TGTGCCAGCAGTCCCAGGGGCTACGAGCAGTACTTC. As protein: CASSPRGYEQYF.

This clone is a singleton in its sample. The chain recombines TRBV7-9 with TRBJ2-5; 9 bases agree with TRBD1. V shed 4 bases and J 4 bases; nucleotides not matched to a gene: 7. The CDR3 spans 15 residues. Germline V gene sequence: CDR1 SEHNR, CDR2 FQNEAQ (reference sequence). The CDR3 loop is CASSSSMDRGETQYF. The DNA of the CDR3 is TGTGCCAGCAGCTCCTCCATGGACAGGGGAGAGACCCAGTACTTC.

This rearrangement joins TRBV2 to TRBJ2-7, with D possibly called TRBD1 or TRBD2 (5 bases each). CDR3 length: 15 amino acids. V lost 3 bases, J lost 5 bases, and 17 bases lay in between. From germline, CDR1 is SNHLY and CDR2 FYNNEI. As DNA, the CDR3 is TGTGCCAGCAGTGACTTCGGGGCGTACAGTCACGAGCAGTACTTC. Protein product: CASSDFGAYSHEQYF.

The J gene is TRBJ1-6, the V gene TRBV11-2; no clear D gene. The germline V gene encodes CDR1 SGHAT and CDR2 FQNNGV. This CDR3 is 15 amino acids long. V was pared by 1 base and J by 1 base, with 5 bases between. The CDR3 nucleotides read TGTGCCAGCAGCTTAGGTCAGTCCTATAATTCACCCCTCCACTTT. This translates into CASSLGQSYNSPLHF.

The chain has TRBV7-6 and TRBJ2-1; 8 positions match TRBD2. This CDR3 has 16 residues. With 0 bases clipped from V and 3 bases from J, the junction kept 4 bases outside the gene matches. Germline V lookup: CDR1 SGHVS, CDR2 FNYEAQ. CDR3 DNA sequence: TGTGCCAGCAGCTTAGCGCCGGGGGGGTTCTACAATGAGCAGTTCTTC. It is translated as CASSLAPGGFYNEQFF.

This chain links TRBV11-2 with TRBJ2-7; D uncertain. With 1 base removed from V and 3 bases from J, the gap between germline ends came to 10 bases. The length of the CDR3 is 14 residues. Germline V gene lookup returns CDR1 SGHAT and CDR2 FQNNGV. The CDR3 DNA follows: TGTGCCAGCAGCTTAGTCCCAGAAGGCTACGAGCAGTACTTC. Translation gives CASSLVPEGYEQYF. Based on the CDR3 plus reference TRBV11-2 and TRBJ2-7, the full variable domain is EAGVAQSPRYKIIEKRQSVAFWCNPISGHATLYWYQQILGQGPKLLIQFQNNGVVDDSQLPKDRFSAERLKGVDSTLKIQPAKLEDSAVYLCASSLVPEGYEQYFGPGTRLTVT.

V usage is TRBV6-1 and J usage is TRBJ2-7; no firm D call. The V end lost 5 bases, the J end lost 5 bases, and 16 bases lay between the germline ends. The CDR3 extends over 14 amino acids. Germline V lookup: CDR1 MNHNS, CDR2 SASEGT. The chain's CDR3 is CASSPQVKGNEQYF. The CDR3 region has the DNA TGTGCCAGCAGTCCCCAGGTGAAGGGAAACGAGCAGTACTTC.

The chain recombines TRBV13 with TRBJ1-3; no definite D call. This CDR3 is built from 15 residues. The V end was cut by 0 bases, the J end by 0 bases, with 6 bases between. Germline loops: CDR1 PRHDT, CDR2 FYEKMQ (reference sequence). CDR3 bases: TGTGCCAGCAGCTTAGGCAGAAGCTCTGGAAACACCATATATTTT. It translates to CASSLGRSSGNTIYF.

V gene TRBV6-5 combines with J gene TRBJ2-4; perhaps TRBD1 as D (5 bases). Germline-derived CDR1 and CDR2 are MNHEY and SVGAGI. The V end lost 2 bases, the J end lost 9 bases, and 11 bases lay between the germline ends. The CDR3 is 13 amino acids. DNA of the CDR3: TGTGCCAGCAGTTACACAGGAGACGGCATTCAGTACTTC. It specifies CASSYTGDGIQYF.